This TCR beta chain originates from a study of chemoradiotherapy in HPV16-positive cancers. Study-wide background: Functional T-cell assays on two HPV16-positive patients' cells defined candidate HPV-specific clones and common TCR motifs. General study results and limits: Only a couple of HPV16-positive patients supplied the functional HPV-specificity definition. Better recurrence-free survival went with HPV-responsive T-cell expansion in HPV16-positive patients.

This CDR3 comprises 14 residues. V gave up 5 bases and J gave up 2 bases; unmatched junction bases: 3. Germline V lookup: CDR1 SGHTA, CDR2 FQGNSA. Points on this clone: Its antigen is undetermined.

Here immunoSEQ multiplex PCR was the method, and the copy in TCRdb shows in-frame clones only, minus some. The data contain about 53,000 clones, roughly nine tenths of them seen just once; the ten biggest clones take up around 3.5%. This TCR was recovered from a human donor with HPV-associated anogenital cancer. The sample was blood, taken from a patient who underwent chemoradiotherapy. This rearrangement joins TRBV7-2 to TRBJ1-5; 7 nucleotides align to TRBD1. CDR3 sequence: CASSATGGNQPQHF. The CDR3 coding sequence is TGTGCCAGCAGCGCTACAGGGGGCAATCAGCCCCAGCATTTT.